One sample yielded the 11 T cell receptor beta chains listed below, sequenced in a study of blood T cell repertoires in COVID-19. The protocol was immunoSEQ multiplex PCR, while the TCRdb copy is restricted to in-frame clones and leaves out a portion. Among about 77,000 clones listed, over 85% were seen once. Sequences were obtained from peripheral blood. These TCRs come from a woman aged 80 or over with active or convalescent COVID-19.

This chain uses TRBV18 with TRBJ1-2; D is ambiguous. Germline CDR1 KGHSH, CDR2 LQKENI. The CDR3 runs to 14 residues. V gave up 6 bases and J gave up 0 bases, with 11 bases separating them. The CDR3 DNA reads TGTGCCAGCTCCCAAGACAACTCTAACTATGGCTACACCTTC. It specifies CASSQDNSNYGYTF.

The chain couples TRBV18 to TRBJ2-5; 9 nucleotides agree with TRBD1. The junction had 3 bases not matched to a gene; V was cut back by 6 bases and J by 4 bases. CDR3 length: 13 amino acids. In germline, CDR1 is KGHSH, CDR2 LQKENI. The CDR3 loop is CASSRDRAETQYF. DNA of the CDR3: TGTGCCAGCTCTCGGGACAGGGCAGAGACCCAGTACTTC.

V is TRBV5-6 and J is TRBJ2-7, with 7 bases matching TRBD1. CDR3 length: 13 residues. With 4 bases clipped from V and 2 bases from J, the junction kept 3 bases outside the gene matches. Germline-derived CDR1 and CDR2 are SGHDT and YYEEEE. The DNA for the CDR3 is TGTGCCAGCAGCCCTGGGACAGCCTACGAGCAGTACTTC. This gives the protein CASSPGTAYEQYF.

The chain recombines TRBV28 with TRBJ1-2; no reliable D call. The germline V and J ends were trimmed by 7 bases and 2 bases, with 11 bases remaining between them. In germline, CDR1 is MDHEN, CDR2 SYDVKM. The CDR3 covers 13 residues. As DNA, the CDR3 is TGTGCCAGCAAGGTCACTATAAACTATGGCTACACCTTC. It encodes CASKVTINYGYTF.

The J gene is TRBJ2-2, the V gene TRBV7-8, with TRBD2 matching over 8 bases. The V segment lost 5 bases and the J segment 7 bases; nucleotides outside the gene matches: 15. The CDR3 is made up of 17 amino acids. CDR1 is SGHVS, CDR2 FQNEAQ, per germline. Here the CDR3 DNA reads TGTGCCAGCAGCCCTACTCGGACTAGCAGTAAAAGCGGGGAGCTGTTTTTT. It specifies CASSPTRTSSKSGELFF.

The genes are TRBV2 and TRBJ1-5; D might be TRBD1 (5 bases). CDR3 length: 14 amino acids. CDR1 is SNHLY, CDR2 FYNNEI, per germline. Between the trimmed V and J ends, which lost 6 bases and 2 bases, there was a span of 11 bases. In DNA, the CDR3 is TGTGCCAGCAGCGATCAGGGCGGCAATCAGCCCCAGCATTTT. Protein sequence: CASSDQGGNQPQHF. The complete variable domain, with remaining parts taken from reference TRBV2 and TRBJ1-5, reads EPEVTQTPSHQVTQMGQEVILRCVPISNHLYFYWYRQILGQKVEFLVSFYNNEISEKSEIFDDQFSVERPDGSNFTLKIRSTKLEDSAMYFCASSDQGGNQPQHFGDGTRLSIL.

The V and J genes are TRBV4-1 and TRBJ1-1; D not certain. CDR3 length: 13 residues. CDR1 is MGHRA and CDR2 is YSYEKL in the germline V gene. The V end lost 4 bases, the J end lost 3 bases, and 9 bases lay between the germline ends. The CDR3 loop reads CASSPGRDTEAFF. In nucleotides, the CDR3 is TGCGCCAGCAGCCCCGGGAGGGACACTGAAGCTTTCTTT.

In DNA, the CDR3 is TGTGCCAGCAGTGAAAACCAGGGATCCTCACCCCTCCACTTT. Encoded protein: CASSENQGSSPLHF. The J gene is TRBJ1-6, the V gene TRBV2, with a possible D match to TRBD1 (5 bases). The V end lost 2 bases, the J end lost 10 bases, and 12 bases lay between the germline ends. This CDR3 comprises 14 residues. Germline V gene data show CDR1 as SNHLY and CDR2 as FYNNEI.

The chain recombines TRBV5-6 with TRBJ1-1; D possibly corresponds to TRBD1 (6 bases). Trimming pared 4 bases from V and 1 base from J, leaving 11 bases between. This CDR3 spans 14 amino acids. The germline V gene encodes CDR1 SGHDT and CDR2 YYEEEE. The CDR3 DNA is TGTGCCAGCAGCATCAAGGGACAGAACACTGAAGCTTTCTTT. This codes for CASSIKGQNTEAFF.

This rearrangement joins TRBV11-2 to TRBJ2-1, with a weak D call TRBD2 (6 bases). Germline CDR1 reads SGHAT; CDR2 reads FQNNGV. The CDR3 sequence is 15 residues long. Trimming shortened V by 5 bases and J by 2 bases, and 13 bases separated the two germline ends. CDR3 nucleotide sequence: TGTGCCAGCAGCCCGGGACTCCTAACCTACAATGAGCAGTTCTTC. Its translation is CASSPGLLTYNEQFF.

The V call is TRBV7-2, the J call TRBJ2-7, with 8 bases lining up with TRBD2. This CDR3 comprises 13 residues. Germline-derived CDR1 and CDR2 are SGHTA and FQGNSA. V lost 2 bases, J lost 6 bases, and 3 bases stayed unmatched. The CDR3 region has the DNA TGTGCCAGCAGCTTATCGGGGGGGCTCGAGCAGTACTTC. Amino acid sequence: CASSLSGGLEQYF.